This TCR beta chain was observed in a study of control samples from healthy donors and cancer patients. TCRdb's copy holds only in-frame clones and misses some; the assay was immunoSEQ multiplex PCR. Among about 170,000 clones listed, 94% were seen once. Sequencing input: blood. This TCR was sampled from a young woman in good health.

The CDR3 loop is CASSFWENTGELFF. The CDR3 DNA sequence: TGTGCCAGCAGTTTCTGGGAGAACACCGGGGAGCTGTTTTTT. The chain carries TRBV28 and TRBJ2-2; D uncertain. With 3 bases removed from V and 1 base from J, the gap between germline ends came to 6 bases. From germline, CDR1 is MDHEN and CDR2 SYDVKM. CDR3 length equals 14 residues.